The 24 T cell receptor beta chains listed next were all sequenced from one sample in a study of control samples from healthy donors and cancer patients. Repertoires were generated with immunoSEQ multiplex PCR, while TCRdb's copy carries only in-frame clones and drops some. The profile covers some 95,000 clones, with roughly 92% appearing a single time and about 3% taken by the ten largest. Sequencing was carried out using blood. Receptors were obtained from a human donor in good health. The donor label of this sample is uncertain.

The chain's CDR3 is CASSSNFDSNQPQHF. CDR3 coding DNA: TGTGCCAGCAGCTCCAACTTCGATAGCAATCAGCCCCAGCATTTT. V usage is TRBV7-9 and J usage is TRBJ1-5; the D is unclear. The germline gives CDR1 SEHNR, CDR2 FQNEAQ (reference sequence). CDR3 length: 15 residues. Between the trimmed V and J ends, which lost 4 bases and 0 bases, there was a span of 10 bases. Based on the CDR3 plus reference TRBV7-9 and TRBJ1-5, the full variable domain is DTGVSQNPRHKITKRGQNVTFRCDPISEHNRLYWYRQTLGQGPEFLTYFQNEAQLEKSRLLSDRFSAERPKGSFSTLEIQRTEQGDSAMYLCASSSNFDSNQPQHFGDGTRLSIL.

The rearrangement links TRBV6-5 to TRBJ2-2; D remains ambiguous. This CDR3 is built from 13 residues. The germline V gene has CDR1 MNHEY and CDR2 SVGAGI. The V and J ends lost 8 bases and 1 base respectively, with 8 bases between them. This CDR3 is CASVWMNTGELFF. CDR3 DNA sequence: TGTGCCAGCGTTTGGATGAACACCGGGGAGCTGTTTTTT.

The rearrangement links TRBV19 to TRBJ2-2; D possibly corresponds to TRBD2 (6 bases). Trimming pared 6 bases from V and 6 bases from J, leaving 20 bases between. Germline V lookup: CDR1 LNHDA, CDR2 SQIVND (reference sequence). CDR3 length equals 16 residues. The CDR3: CASSRPGGERPGELFF. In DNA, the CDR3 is TGTGCCAGTAGCCGCCCCGGCGGGGAACGGCCCGGGGAGCTGTTTTTT.

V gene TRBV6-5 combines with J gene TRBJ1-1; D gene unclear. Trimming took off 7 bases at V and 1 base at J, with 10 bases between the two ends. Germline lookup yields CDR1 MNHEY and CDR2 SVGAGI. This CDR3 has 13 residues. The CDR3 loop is CASTHFANTEAFF. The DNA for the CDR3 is TGTGCCAGCACCCATTTCGCGAACACTGAAGCTTTCTTT.

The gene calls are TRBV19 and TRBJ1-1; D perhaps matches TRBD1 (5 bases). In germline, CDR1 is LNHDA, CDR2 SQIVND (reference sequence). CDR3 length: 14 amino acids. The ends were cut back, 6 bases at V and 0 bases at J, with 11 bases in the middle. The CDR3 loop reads CASREGRVNTEAFF. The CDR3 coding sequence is TGTGCCAGTAGAGAGGGACGAGTGAACACTGAAGCTTTCTTT.

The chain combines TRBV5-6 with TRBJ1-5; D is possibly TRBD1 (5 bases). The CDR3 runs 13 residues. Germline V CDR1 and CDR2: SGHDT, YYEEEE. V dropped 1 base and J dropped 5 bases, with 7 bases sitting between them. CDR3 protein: CASSLWGDQPQHF. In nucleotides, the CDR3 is TGTGCCAGCAGCTTGTGGGGGGATCAGCCCCAGCATTTT. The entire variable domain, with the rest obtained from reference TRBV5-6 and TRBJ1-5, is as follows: DAGVTQSPTHLIKTRGQQVTLRCSPKSGHDTVSWYQQALGQGPQFIFQYYEEEERQRGNFPDRFSGHQFPNYSSELNVNALLLGDSALYLCASSLWGDQPQHFGDGTRLSIL.

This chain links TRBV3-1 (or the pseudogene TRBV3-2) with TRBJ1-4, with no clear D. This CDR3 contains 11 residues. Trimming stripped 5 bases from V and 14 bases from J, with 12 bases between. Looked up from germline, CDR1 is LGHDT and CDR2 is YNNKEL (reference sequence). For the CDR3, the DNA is TGTGCCAGCAGCAAAACGGGGATTCTGTTTTTT. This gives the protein CASSKTGILFF.

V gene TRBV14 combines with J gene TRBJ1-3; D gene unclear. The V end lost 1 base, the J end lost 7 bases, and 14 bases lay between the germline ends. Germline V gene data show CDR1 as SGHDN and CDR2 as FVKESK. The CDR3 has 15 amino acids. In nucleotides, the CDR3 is TGTGCCAGCAGCCAAGGTTGGGGTATGGCCAACACCATATATTTT. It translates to CASSQGWGMANTIYF. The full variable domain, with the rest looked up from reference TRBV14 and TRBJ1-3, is EAGVTQFPSHSVIEKGQTVTLRCDPISGHDNLYWYRRVMGKEIKFLLHFVKESKQDESGMPNNRFLAERTGGTYSTLKVQPAELEDSGVYFCASSQGWGMANTIYFGEGSWLTVV.

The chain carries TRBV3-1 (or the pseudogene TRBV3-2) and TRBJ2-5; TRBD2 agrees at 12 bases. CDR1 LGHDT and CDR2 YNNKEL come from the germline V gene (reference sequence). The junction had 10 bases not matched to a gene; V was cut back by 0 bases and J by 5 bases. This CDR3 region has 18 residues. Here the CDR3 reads CASSQDKRLAGGHETQYF. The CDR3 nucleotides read TGTGCCAGCAGCCAAGATAAACGGCTAGCGGGGGGGCATGAGACCCAGTACTTC.

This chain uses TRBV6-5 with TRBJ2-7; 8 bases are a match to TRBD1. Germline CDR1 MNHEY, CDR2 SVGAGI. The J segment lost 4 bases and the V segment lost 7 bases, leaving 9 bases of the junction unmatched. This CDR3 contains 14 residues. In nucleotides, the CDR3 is TGTGCCAGCAACCTGGACAGGGTAAGGTACGAGCAGTACTTC. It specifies CASNLDRVRYEQYF.

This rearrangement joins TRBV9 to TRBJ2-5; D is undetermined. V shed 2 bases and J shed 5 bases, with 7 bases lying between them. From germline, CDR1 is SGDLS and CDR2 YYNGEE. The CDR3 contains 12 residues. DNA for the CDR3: TGTGCCAGCAGCGTCGCCTGGGAGACCCAGTACTTC. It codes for CASSVAWETQYF.

CDR3 amino acids: CASSLSIGNQPQHF. CDR3 sequence (DNA): TGTGCCAGCAGTTTATCGATAGGCAATCAGCCCCAGCATTTT. This sequence joins TRBV28 and TRBJ1-5, with no clear D. This CDR3 is built from 14 residues. Germline V gene data show CDR1 as MDHEN and CDR2 as SYDVKM. Trimming cost V 1 base and J 2 bases, with 6 bases left between them.

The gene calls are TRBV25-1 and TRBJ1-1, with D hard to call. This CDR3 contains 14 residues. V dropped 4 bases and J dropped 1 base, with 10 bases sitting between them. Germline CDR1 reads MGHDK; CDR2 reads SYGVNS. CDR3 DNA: TGTGCCAGCAGTGCCCCCCGGGGGAACACTGAAGCTTTCTTT. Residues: CASSAPRGNTEAFF.

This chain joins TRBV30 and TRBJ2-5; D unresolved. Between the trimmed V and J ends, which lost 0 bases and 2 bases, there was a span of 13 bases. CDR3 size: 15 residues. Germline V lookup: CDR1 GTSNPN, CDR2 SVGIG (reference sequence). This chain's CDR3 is CAWSVGLTQQETQYF. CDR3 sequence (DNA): TGTGCCTGGAGTGTTGGGCTCACTCAACAAGAGACCCAGTACTTC.

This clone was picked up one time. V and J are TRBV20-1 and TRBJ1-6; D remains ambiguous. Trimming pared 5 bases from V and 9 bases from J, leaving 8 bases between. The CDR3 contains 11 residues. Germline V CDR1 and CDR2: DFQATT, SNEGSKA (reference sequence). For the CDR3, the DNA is TGCAGTGCTGGGATTAGTTCACCCCTCCACTTT. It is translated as CSAGISSPLHF.

The CDR3 spells CASSTDDRGRQAFF. CDR3 nucleotides: TGTGCCAGCAGCACAGACGACAGGGGGCGGCAAGCTTTCTTT. The J gene is TRBJ1-1, the V gene TRBV7-9; 10 bases map to TRBD1. This CDR3 has 14 residues. The junction had 9 bases not matched to a gene; V was cut back by 5 bases and J by 9 bases. Germline V gives CDR1 SEHNR, CDR2 FQNEAQ (reference sequence). The full variable domain, with the rest looked up from reference TRBV7-9 and TRBJ1-1, is DTGVSQNPRHKITKRGQNVTFRCDPISEHNRLYWYRQTLGQGPEFLTYFQNEAQLEKSRLLSDRFSAERPKGSFSTLEIQRTEQGDSAMYLCASSTDDRGRQAFFGQGTRLTVV.

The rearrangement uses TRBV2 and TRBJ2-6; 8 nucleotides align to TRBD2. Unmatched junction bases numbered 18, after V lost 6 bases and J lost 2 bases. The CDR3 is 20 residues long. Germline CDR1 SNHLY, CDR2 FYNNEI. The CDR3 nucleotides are TGTGCCAGCAGCATCACTAGCGGCGGAGGAATGGGGCCTGGGGCCAACGTCCTGACTTTC. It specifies CASSITSGGGMGPGANVLTF. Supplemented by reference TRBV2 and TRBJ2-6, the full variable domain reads EPEVTQTPSHQVTQMGQEVILRCVPISNHLYFYWYRQILGQKVEFLVSFYNNEISEKSEIFDDQFSVERPDGSNFTLKIRSTKLEDSAMYFCASSITSGGGMGPGANVLTFGAGSRLTVL.

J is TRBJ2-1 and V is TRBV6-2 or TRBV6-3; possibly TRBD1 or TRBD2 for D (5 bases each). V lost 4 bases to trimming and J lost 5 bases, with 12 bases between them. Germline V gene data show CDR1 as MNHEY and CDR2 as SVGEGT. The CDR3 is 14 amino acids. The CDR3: CASSWRLGDNEQFF. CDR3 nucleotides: TGTGCCAGCAGTTGGAGACTGGGGGACAATGAGCAGTTCTTC.

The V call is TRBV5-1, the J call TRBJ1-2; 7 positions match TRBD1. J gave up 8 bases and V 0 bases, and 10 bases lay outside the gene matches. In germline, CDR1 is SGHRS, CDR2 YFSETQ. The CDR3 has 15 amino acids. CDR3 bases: TGCGCCAGCAGCTTGGGACAGGGAATACAAGAGGGCTACACCTTC. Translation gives CASSLGQGIQEGYTF.

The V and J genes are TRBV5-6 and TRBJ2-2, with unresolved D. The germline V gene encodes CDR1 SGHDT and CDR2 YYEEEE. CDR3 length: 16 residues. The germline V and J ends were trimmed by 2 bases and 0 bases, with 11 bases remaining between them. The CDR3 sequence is CASSFAGLPNTGELFF. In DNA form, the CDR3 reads TGTGCCAGCAGCTTTGCCGGCCTACCGAACACCGGGGAGCTGTTTTTT.

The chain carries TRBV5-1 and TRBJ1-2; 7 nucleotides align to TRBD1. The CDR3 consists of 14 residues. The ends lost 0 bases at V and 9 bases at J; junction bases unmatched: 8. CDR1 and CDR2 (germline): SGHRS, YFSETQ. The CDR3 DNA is TGCGCCAGCAGCTTGGGACAGGGCGGACTGAGCTACACCTTC. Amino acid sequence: CASSLGQGGLSYTF. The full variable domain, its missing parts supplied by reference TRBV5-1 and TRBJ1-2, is KAGVTQTPRYLIKTRGQQVTLSCSPISGHRSVSWYQQTPGQGLQFLFEYFSETQRNKGNFPGRFSGRQFSNSRSEMNVSTLELGDSALYLCASSLGQGGLSYTFGSGTRLTVV.

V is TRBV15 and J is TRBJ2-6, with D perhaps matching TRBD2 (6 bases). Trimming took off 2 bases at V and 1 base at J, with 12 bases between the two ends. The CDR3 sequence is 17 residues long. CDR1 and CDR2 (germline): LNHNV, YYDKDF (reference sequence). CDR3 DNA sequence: TGTGCCACCAGCAGATCCGTCGGGGGATCTGGGGCCAACGTCCTGACTTTC. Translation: CATSRSVGGSGANVLTF.

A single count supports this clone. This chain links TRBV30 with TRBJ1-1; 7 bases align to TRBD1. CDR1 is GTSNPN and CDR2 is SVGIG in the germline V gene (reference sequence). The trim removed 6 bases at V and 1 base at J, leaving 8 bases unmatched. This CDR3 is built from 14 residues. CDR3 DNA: TGTGCCTGCCTTGGGACAGTGTGGAACACTGAAGCTTTCTTT. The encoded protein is CACLGTVWNTEAFF.

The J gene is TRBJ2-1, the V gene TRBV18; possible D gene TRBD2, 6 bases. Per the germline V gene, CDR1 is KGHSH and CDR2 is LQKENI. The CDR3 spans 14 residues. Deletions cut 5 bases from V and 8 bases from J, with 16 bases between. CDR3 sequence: CASSSSGLGDEQFF. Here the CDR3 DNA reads TGTGCCAGCTCAAGCTCGGGACTCGGGGATGAGCAGTTCTTC.